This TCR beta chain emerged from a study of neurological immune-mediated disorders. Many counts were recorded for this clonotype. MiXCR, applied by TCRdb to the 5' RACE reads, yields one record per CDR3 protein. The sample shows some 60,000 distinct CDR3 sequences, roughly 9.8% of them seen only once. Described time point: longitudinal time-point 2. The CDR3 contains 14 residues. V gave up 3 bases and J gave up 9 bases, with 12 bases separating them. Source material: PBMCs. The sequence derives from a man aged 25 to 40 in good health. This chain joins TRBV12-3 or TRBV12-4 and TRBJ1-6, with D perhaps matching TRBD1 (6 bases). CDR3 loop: CASSLGQGTSPLHF. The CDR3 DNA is TGTGCCAGCAGTTTGGGGCAGGGGACTTCACCCCTCCACTTT.